The next 20 T cell receptor beta chains were all read from a single sample in a study of shared clonotypes between healthy human individuals. Sequenced by immunoSEQ multiplex PCR; TCRdb stores in-frame clones only, minus some. The table lists some 2.4 million clones, over 85% of them singletons. The sequencing input was naive CD4+ T cells from PBMCs. Subset of the sample: CD45RA+ positively selected. Receptors were obtained from a young man in good health. Some clones in this sample may be carry-over from other donors' samples.

Written as DNA, the CDR3 is TGTGCCACCAGCAGGGACGGAGAGTACTATGGCTACACCTTC. Protein product: CATSRDGEYYGYTF. V gene TRBV15 combines with J gene TRBJ1-2; no firm D call. Germline V gives CDR1 LNHNV, CDR2 YYDKDF (reference sequence). The germline V and J ends were trimmed by 3 bases and 3 bases, with 11 bases remaining between them. The length of the CDR3 is 14 residues.

The chain joins TRBV7-8 to TRBJ1-5, with 7 nucleotides matching TRBD1. J was trimmed by 5 bases and V by 5 bases; bases with no gene match: 9. The germline V gene encodes CDR1 SGHVS and CDR2 FQNEAQ. CDR3 length equals 15 residues. Here the CDR3 DNA reads TGTGCCAGCAGCCCGATACCAGGGGGAGATCAGCCCCAGCATTTT. It yields the protein CASSPIPGGDQPQHF.

The V and J genes are TRBV6-1 and TRBJ2-6; D remains unclear. CDR3 length: 15 amino acids. Trimming shortened V by 4 bases and J by 1 base, and 8 bases separated the two germline ends. Germline V gene sequence: CDR1 MNHNS, CDR2 SASEGT. The CDR3 coding sequence is TGTGCCAGCAGTGGACCAATATCTGGGGCCAACGTCCTGACTTTC. Amino acid sequence: CASSGPISGANVLTF.

The chain has TRBV5-1 and TRBJ2-3, with D unclear. Trimming removed 0 bases from V and 5 bases from J, with 10 bases in between. CDR3 length equals 14 residues. Germline CDR1 and CDR2: SGHRS and YFSETQ. CDR3 nucleotides: TGCGCCAGCAGCTTGGGTAGGTCCGAAGATACGCAGTATTTT. As protein: CASSLGRSEDTQYF.

The chain uses TRBV7-2 and TRBJ2-5, with TRBD2 matching 9 bases. The CDR3 length is 14 residues. Germline V lookup: CDR1 SGHTA, CDR2 FQGNSA. The junction had 1 base not matched to a gene; V was cut back by 2 bases and J by 3 bases. DNA for the CDR3: TGTGCCAGCAGCTTAAAGCGGGAGGAAGAGACCCAGTACTTC. Its translation is CASSLKREEETQYF.

The rearrangement links TRBV14 to TRBJ1-2; 8 nucleotides agree with TRBD1. CDR3 length equals 14 residues. Germline loops: CDR1 SGHDN, CDR2 FVKESK. The V gene end was trimmed by 5 bases and the J gene end by 4 bases; junction bases not matched to a gene: 6. The DNA of the CDR3 is TGTGCCAGCAGCGCCCGGGACAGGAGCTATGGCTACACCTTC. This sequence encodes CASSARDRSYGYTF.

V is TRBV7-2 and J is TRBJ1-4, with D maybe TRBD1 (6 bases). This CDR3 has 15 amino acids. The V and J ends lost 3 bases and 7 bases respectively, with 15 bases between them. Germline V lookup: CDR1 SGHTA, CDR2 FQGNSA. The CDR3 bases are TGTGCCAGCAGCTTCGGACAGATCATGGGTGAAAAACTGTTTTTT. Protein sequence: CASSFGQIMGEKLFF.

CDR3 in DNA: TGTGCCAGCAGCCGGGGGCTCGGGGTGAACACTGAAGCTTTCTTT. Translation gives CASSRGLGVNTEAFF. V and J are TRBV6-5 and TRBJ1-1, with D maybe TRBD1 (6 bases). V was clipped by 6 bases and J by 0 bases, with 14 bases between them. This CDR3 is 15 amino acids long. The germline V gene has CDR1 MNHEY and CDR2 SVGAGI.

In this sample, this clone turned up once. This rearrangement joins TRBV19 to TRBJ2-2, with 10 positions matching TRBD2. Germline V gives CDR1 LNHDA, CDR2 SQIVND (reference sequence). The CDR3 has 14 residues. V dropped 11 bases and J dropped 1; count of bases not matched to a gene: 4. The CDR3: CASSGRVNTGELFF. The CDR3 coding sequence is TGTGCCTCCAGCGGGAGGGTGAACACCGGGGAGCTGTTTTTT. The whole variable domain, remainder taken from reference TRBV19 and TRBJ2-2, is DGGITQSPKYLFRKEGQNVTLSCEQNLNHDAMYWYRQDPGQGLRLIYYSQIVNDFQKGDIAEGYSVSREKKESFPLTVTSAQKNPTAFYLCASSGRVNTGELFFGEGSRLTVL.

The chain carries TRBV5-1 and TRBJ2-5; the match to TRBD2 covers 11 bases. The J segment lost 5 bases and the V segment lost 3 bases, leaving 6 bases of the junction unmatched. From germline, CDR1 is SGHRS and CDR2 YFSETQ. The CDR3 consists of 15 residues. CDR3 in amino acids: CASSSLAGGGETQYF. For the CDR3, the DNA is TGCGCCAGCAGCTCCCTAGCGGGAGGTGGCGAGACCCAGTACTTC. Combining the CDR3 with reference TRBV5-1 and TRBJ2-5 gives the whole variable domain KAGVTQTPRYLIKTRGQQVTLSCSPISGHRSVSWYQQTPGQGLQFLFEYFSETQRNKGNFPGRFSGRQFSNSRSEMNVSTLELGDSALYLCASSSLAGGGETQYFGPGTRLLVL.

This chain uses TRBV18 with TRBJ1-1; TRBD1 agrees at 8 bases. Germline V gene sequence: CDR1 KGHSH, CDR2 LQKENI. With V trimmed by 2 bases and J by 0 bases, 11 bases remained unmatched. CDR3 length: 18 amino acids. CDR3 sequence: CASSPLGTGGTVNTEAFF. CDR3 nucleotides: TGTGCCAGCTCACCATTAGGAACAGGGGGGACCGTGAACACTGAAGCTTTCTTT.

The CDR3 region is CATSRGAGETTQYF. In DNA, the CDR3 is TGTGCCACCAGCAGAGGGGCAGGGGAAACGACGCAGTATTTT. The rearrangement uses TRBV15 and TRBJ2-3, with D maybe TRBD1 (6 bases). The V end lost 1 base, the J end lost 9 bases, and 14 bases lay between the germline ends. The germline V gene encodes CDR1 LNHNV and CDR2 YYDKDF (reference sequence). The CDR3 is made up of 14 amino acids.

V usage is TRBV28 and J usage is TRBJ1-2; D gene unclear. The CDR3 runs to 14 residues. Germline values: CDR1 MDHEN, CDR2 SYDVKM. The germline V and J ends were trimmed by 3 bases and 5 bases, with 13 bases remaining between them. CDR3: CASSFTQVSYGYTF. In nucleotides, the CDR3 is TGTGCCAGCAGTTTTACGCAGGTGTCGTATGGCTACACCTTC.

The J gene is TRBJ2-3, the V gene TRBV28; 11 bases line up with TRBD2. The germline V gene has CDR1 MDHEN and CDR2 SYDVKM. With V trimmed by 6 bases and J by 9 bases, 14 bases remained unmatched. This CDR3 comprises 16 residues. CDR3 in amino acids: CASSQGTSGGGLTQYF. As DNA, the CDR3 is TGTGCCAGCAGCCAGGGGACTAGCGGTGGGGGCCTAACGCAGTATTTT.

This chain uses TRBV15 with TRBJ2-5, with 7 bases that match TRBD1. This CDR3 comprises 16 residues. The germline V gene has CDR1 LNHNV and CDR2 YYDKDF (reference sequence). V was clipped by 1 base and J by 4 bases; unmatched bases: 9. The CDR3 DNA follows: TGTGCCACCAGCAGAGGGACAGGTGGTGTCGGAGAGACCCAGTACTTC. Residues: CATSRGTGGVGETQYF.

This chain connects TRBV27 to TRBJ1-6; D uncertain. The CDR3 contains 13 residues. V dropped 4 bases and J dropped 9 bases, with 10 bases sitting between them. Germline V gene lookup returns CDR1 MNHEY and CDR2 SMNVEV (reference sequence). The CDR3 reads CASSWAFPSPLHF. The CDR3 DNA reads as TGTGCCAGCAGTTGGGCCTTCCCTTCACCCCTCCACTTT.

The chain is built from TRBV28 and TRBJ2-7, with 7 bases fitting TRBD1. The CDR3 loop spans 14 amino acids. Germline CDR1 is MDHEN and CDR2 is SYDVKM. V trimming: 9 bases; J trimming: 2 bases; junction bases outside the gene matches: 10. CDR3 amino acids: CASTAGTAPYEQYF. CDR3 DNA sequence: TGTGCCAGTACCGCCGGGACAGCACCCTACGAGCAGTACTTC.

This sequence joins TRBV15 and TRBJ1-5; D remains unclear. The CDR3 contains 16 residues. The V end was cut by 4 bases, the J end by 4 bases, with 17 bases between. CDR1 LNHNV and CDR2 YYDKDF come from the germline V gene (reference sequence). The CDR3, as DNA: TGTGCCACCAGCACTAAGGTGGCAGCATCAAATCAGCCCCAGCATTTT. This sequence encodes CATSTKVAASNQPQHF.

V usage is TRBV5-1 and J usage is TRBJ2-7, with 8 bases fitting TRBD1. Looked up from germline, CDR1 is SGHRS and CDR2 is YFSETQ. J gave up 0 bases and V 2 bases, and 4 bases lay outside the gene matches. This CDR3 comprises 15 residues. The CDR3 nucleotides are TGCGCCAGCAGCTTACAGGGGGGTTACTCCTACGAGCAGTACTTC. It encodes CASSLQGGYSYEQYF.

V and J are TRBV28 and TRBJ1-3; D uncertain. V lost 8 bases and J lost 4, with 9 bases in between. The CDR3 extends over 12 amino acids. The V gene's germline CDR1 is MDHEN and CDR2 SYDVKM. The CDR3 bases are TGTGCCAGCGCGGACCCAGGAAACACCATATATTTT. It is translated as CASADPGNTIYF.